The 16 T cell receptor beta chains below were found in one sample sequenced in a study of regulatory T cells in long-lasting Graves disease. Combining iRepertoire HTBI primers with Arm-PCR of CDR3 regions, the authors built TCR beta libraries. TCRdb used MiXCR to reprocess the multiplex PCR reads, holding one entry per CDR3 protein. The sample includes 600,000 to 850,000 distinct CDR3 sequences, about 32% of them seen just once. As for time point: persistent/refractory GD, antithyroid drugs over 5 years with positive TRAb. The TCR library used RNA extracted from PBMCs. The source was peripheral blood mononuclear cells (PBMCs), collected when the disease was refractory, from a patient treated with antithyroid drugs. The source is a female donor with Graves disease.

The chain carries TRBV7-3 and TRBJ2-7, with 8 bases matching TRBD1. Germline CDR1 is SGHTA and CDR2 is FQGTGA. The CDR3 runs 13 residues. After removal of 5 bases from V and 7 bases from J, the junction contained 7 bases not matched to a gene. The CDR3 region is CASSPRGQGEQYF. The CDR3 DNA follows: TGTGCCAGCAGCCCCAGGGGGCAGGGAGAGCAGTACTTC.

This clonotype was picked up many times. The chain combines TRBV28 with TRBJ1-2, with 7 positions matching TRBD1. This CDR3 is 12 amino acids long. V trimming: 6 bases; J trimming: 7 bases; junction bases outside the gene matches: 5. Germline CDR1 reads MDHEN; CDR2 reads SYDVKM. For the CDR3, the DNA is TGTGCCAGCAGCAATAGGGGGCCTGGCTACACCTTC. Protein: CASSNRGPGYTF.

The rearrangement uses TRBV11-2 and TRBJ1-1, with 8 bases lining up with TRBD1. Germline V CDR1 and CDR2: SGHAT, FQNNGV. V dropped 5 bases and J dropped 4; count of bases not matched to a gene: 6. There are 14 residues in the CDR3. The chain's CDR3 is CASSPRDRSTEAFF. The CDR3 coding sequence is TGTGCCAGCAGCCCGCGGGACAGGAGCACTGAAGCTTTCTTT.

The chain is built from TRBV20-1 and TRBJ2-7; D is unclear. Trimming pared 5 bases from V and 2 bases from J, leaving 10 bases between. The CDR3 has 12 amino acids. CDR1 is DFQATT and CDR2 is SNEGSKA in the germline V gene (reference sequence). This CDR3 is CSAETDTYEQYF. CDR3 DNA: TGCAGTGCTGAGACGGATACCTACGAGCAGTACTTC.

This clonotype was counted between two and nine times. The rearrangement joins TRBV7-8 to TRBJ1-5; D gene unclear. CDR1 is SGHVS and CDR2 is FQNEAQ in the germline V gene. The CDR3 runs 18 residues. V lost 5 bases and J lost 2, with 22 bases in between. The CDR3 region is CASSDPALFDLGNQPQHF. The CDR3 DNA sequence: TGTGCCAGCAGCGACCCGGCGTTGTTCGACCTGGGCAATCAGCCCCAGCATTTT.

This chain joins TRBV9 and TRBJ2-1; 7 nucleotides align to TRBD2. Germline V gene data show CDR1 as SGDLS and CDR2 as YYNGEE. V was clipped by 3 bases and J by 8 bases; unmatched bases: 11. There are 15 residues in the CDR3. The DNA for the CDR3 is TGTGCCAGCAGCGGGACGAGGGAGGGCCTGGATGAGCAGTTCTTC. It translates to CASSGTREGLDEQFF. The full variable domain, completed using reference TRBV9 and TRBJ2-1, is DSGVTQTPKHLITATGQRVTLRCSPRSGDLSVYWYQQSLDQGLQFLIQYYNGEERAKGNILERFSAQQFPDLHSELNLSSLELGDSALYFCASSGTREGLDEQFFGPGTRLTVL.

The V gene is TRBV18, the J gene TRBJ2-7; 8 nucleotides align to TRBD1. The CDR3 is made up of 13 amino acids. Germline trimming cut 4 bases from V and 6 bases from J; bases unmatched to any gene: 5. CDR1 and CDR2 (germline): KGHSH, LQKENI. CDR3 DNA: TGTGCCAGCTCACTAGACAGGGGAGCCGAGCAGTACTTC. Its translation is CASSLDRGAEQYF. Filled out from reference TRBV18 and TRBJ2-7, the complete variable domain reads NAGVMQNPRHLVRRRGQEARLRCSPMKGHSHVYWYRQLPEEGLKFMVYLQKENIIDESGMPKERFSAEFPKEGPSILRIQQVVRGDSAAYFCASSLDRGAEQYFGPGTRLTVT.

The V call is TRBV10-3, the J call TRBJ2-7; a possible D gene is TRBD2 (7 bases). Trimming pared 4 bases from V and 2 bases from J, leaving 12 bases between. The CDR3 extends over 14 amino acids. Germline V gene sequence: CDR1 ENHRY, CDR2 SYGVKD. The DNA of the CDR3 is TGTGCCATCAGTGGGGAGGGACATACCTACGAGCAGTACTTC. Its translation is CAISGEGHTYEQYF.

Details on this clonotype: Given a much more abundant clone one base away, this may be a read error. CDR3 protein: CASSPEDTEAFF. As DNA, the CDR3 is TGTGCCAGCAGCCCCGAGGACACTGAAGCTTTCTTT. The chain recombines TRBV9 with TRBJ1-1; D gene uncertain. Trimming took off 4 bases at V and 3 bases at J, with 7 bases between the two ends. The CDR3 sequence is 12 residues long. CDR1 is SGDLS and CDR2 is YYNGEE in the germline V gene.

This clonotype was picked up a small number of times. The chain combines TRBV20-1 with TRBJ1-4; tentative D call: TRBD1 (5 bases). The CDR3 spans 14 residues. V shed 5 bases and J shed 7 bases, with 17 bases lying between them. CDR1 and CDR2 (germline): DFQATT, SNEGSKA (reference sequence). The CDR3 is CSASQIRGIEKLFF. Written as DNA, the CDR3 is TGCAGTGCTTCCCAGATAAGGGGTATTGAAAAACTGTTTTTT.

Here the CDR3 reads CSAASGSYEQYF. The CDR3 DNA sequence: TGCAGTGCTGCTAGCGGATCCTACGAGCAGTACTTC. The V call is TRBV20-1, the J call TRBJ2-7; 7 nucleotides align to TRBD2. J lost 1 base, V lost 5 bases, and 2 bases had no gene match. The germline V gene has CDR1 DFQATT and CDR2 SNEGSKA (reference sequence). There are 12 residues in the CDR3.

This rearrangement joins TRBV10-2 to TRBJ1-4; D gene unclear. Germline V gene data show CDR1 as WSHSY and CDR2 as SAAADI. The CDR3 runs to 13 residues. V was cut by 3 bases and J by 7 bases, with 9 bases left in between. This chain's CDR3 is CASSDSFREKLFF. The CDR3 coding sequence is TGCGCCAGCAGTGATTCGTTCCGTGAAAAACTGTTTTTT.

In this sample, this clonotype turned up once. The chain recombines TRBV3-1 with TRBJ2-7; TRBD2 matches 15 bases. The CDR3 has 16 residues. Unmatched junction bases numbered 4, after V lost 3 bases and J lost 4 bases. The germline CDR1 and CDR2 sequences are LGHDT and YNNKEL (reference sequence). CDR3 nucleotide sequence: TGTGCCAGCAGCCAGGGACTAGCGGGAGGTTTTTACGAGCAGTACTTC. It encodes CASSQGLAGGFYEQYF.

As regards this clonotype: A much larger clone differs from this one at a single base, so this may be a read error. The rearrangement joins TRBV6-1 to TRBJ2-7; TRBD1 agrees at 8 bases. The CDR3 has 14 amino acids. Trimming cost V 6 bases and J 5 bases; bases outside gene matches: 9. CDR1 and CDR2 (germline): MNHNS, SASEGT. CDR3 protein: CASSPRAGGDEQYF. In DNA, the CDR3 is TGTGCCAGCAGCCCCCGGGCAGGGGGCGACGAGCAGTACTTC.

Turning to this clonotype: It may be a read error: a sequence one base away is much more abundant. The rearrangement uses TRBV2 and TRBJ1-2; 9 bases are a match to TRBD1. The CDR3 has 16 residues. Germline loops: CDR1 SNHLY, CDR2 FYNNEI. CDR3 sequence: CASGDPWDRVFDGYTF. In DNA, the CDR3 is TGTGCCAGCGGTGACCCCTGGGACAGGGTATTTGATGGCTACACCTTC.

CDR3 coding DNA: TGTGCCAGCAGCCAGAGAGGACAGGGGGCTTCGGGTACTGAAGCTTTCTTT. Translation gives CASSQRGQGASGTEAFF. This chain links TRBV6-1 with TRBJ1-1; 11 bases are a match to TRBD1. The CDR3 totals 17 residues. Trimming at V came to 6 bases and at J to 5 bases, leaving 14 bases not matched to a gene. Germline V gene sequence: CDR1 MNHNS, CDR2 SASEGT.